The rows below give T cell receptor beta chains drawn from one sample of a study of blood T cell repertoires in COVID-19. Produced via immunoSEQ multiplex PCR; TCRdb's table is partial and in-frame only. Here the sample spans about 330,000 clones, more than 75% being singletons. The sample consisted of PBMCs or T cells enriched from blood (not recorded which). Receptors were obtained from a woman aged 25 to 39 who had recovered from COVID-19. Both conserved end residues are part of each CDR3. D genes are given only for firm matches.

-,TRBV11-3,CASSLTGAYEQYF
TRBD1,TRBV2,CASSGTGLGKNIQYF
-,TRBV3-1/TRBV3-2,CASSQGQTYGYTF
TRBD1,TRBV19,CASSALQTGSNQPQHF
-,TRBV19,CASGIPVARGLSNQPQHF
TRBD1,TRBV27,CASRVPGQATDTQYF
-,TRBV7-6,CASSLGGGTNEKLFF
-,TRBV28,CASSLPRRKLFF
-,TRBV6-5,CASSSGRKDTEAFF
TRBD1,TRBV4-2,CASSLRPNYGTGNQPQHF
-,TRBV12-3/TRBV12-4,CASKVGGGYTF
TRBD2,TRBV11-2,CASSQTSGGPSEQYF